This T cell receptor (beta chain) was captured by sequencing in a study of shared clonotypes between healthy human individuals. On the study more broadly: The donor group consisted of two women and three men, aged 18 to 49. Findings and limits, study-wide: Read depth was anticipated to influence clonotype sharing among donors. Of the naive CD4 clonotypes, roughly 5% were shared across a handful of donors. Enrolling few donors narrowed the genetic and exposure-history diversity that was represented.

The method was immunoSEQ multiplex PCR; TCRdb's version includes in-frame clones alone and lacks a portion of them. The table lists about 680,000 clones, about 91% of them singletons. Of note for this clone: What it recognizes is unknown.

CD8 cells regarded as naive lacked CD45RO, were positively chosen for CCR7, and omitted terminally differentiated effector memory CD45RA+ cells. Germline V lookup: CDR1 MNHEY, CDR2 SMNVEV (reference sequence). J gave up 4 bases and V 7 bases, and 10 bases lay outside the gene matches. This CDR3 has 14 amino acids. This receptor was obtained from a man aged 30-40 years in good health. The rearrangement links TRBV27 to TRBJ2-7, with TRBD2 matching 7 bases. The sample was naive CD8+ T cells sorted from blood. As DNA, the CDR3 is TGTGCCAGCAAATACGCGGGAGCTTTTTACGAGCAGTACTTC. It specifies CASKYAGAFYEQYF.